This T cell receptor beta chain emerged from a study of cytomegalovirus exposure and HLA in healthy donors. Libraries were prepared by immunoSEQ multiplex PCR; TCRdb keeps only in-frame clonotypes and omits some of them. The repertoire holds a few hundred thousand clones, with 85% to 90% as singletons. Germline-derived CDR1 and CDR2 are MNHEY and SVGAGI. The germline V and J ends were trimmed by 7 bases and 7 bases, with 17 bases remaining between them. The CDR3 is 15 amino acids. The V gene is TRBV6-5, the J gene TRBJ1-6; D unclear. The TCR was taken from a young woman in good health and CMV-seronegative. Sequencing was performed on PBMCs. The CDR3, as DNA: TGTGCCAGCACCCTAACCCAGGTCCCAAATTCACCCCTCCACTTT. Encoded protein: CASTLTQVPNSPLHF.